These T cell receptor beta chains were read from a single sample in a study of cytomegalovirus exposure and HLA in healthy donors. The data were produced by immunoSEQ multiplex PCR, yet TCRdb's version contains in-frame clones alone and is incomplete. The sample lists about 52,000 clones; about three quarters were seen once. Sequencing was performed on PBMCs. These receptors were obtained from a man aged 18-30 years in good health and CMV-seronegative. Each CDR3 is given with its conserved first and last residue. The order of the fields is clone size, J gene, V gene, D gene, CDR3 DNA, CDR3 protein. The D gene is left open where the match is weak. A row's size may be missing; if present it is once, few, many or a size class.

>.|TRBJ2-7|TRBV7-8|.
TGTGCCAGCAGCTTGGTAGGAGAAACCTACGAGCAGTACTTC
CASSLVGETYEQYF
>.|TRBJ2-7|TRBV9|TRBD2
TGTGCCAGCAGCCCTCGGACTAGCGGGACCTACGAGCAGTACTTC
CASSPRTSGTYEQYF
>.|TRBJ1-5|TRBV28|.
TGTGCCAGCAGCCCGGACAGCTCGCGTAGGAAGTCGGCCCAGCATTTT
CASSPDSSRRKSAQHF
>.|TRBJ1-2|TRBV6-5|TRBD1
TGTGCCAGCAGAACGACAGGGACCCATGGCTACACCTTC
CASRTTGTHGYTF
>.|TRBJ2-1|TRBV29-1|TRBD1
TGCAGCGTCGTACCACAGGGGGCGGGTGGGTCGCAGTTCTTC
CSVVPQGAGGSQFF
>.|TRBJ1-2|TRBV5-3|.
TGTGCCAGAAGCCGACTCATATTTTGGGGCTACACCTTC
CARSRLIFWGYTF
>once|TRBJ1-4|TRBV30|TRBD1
TGTGCCTGGGTAACACGGACAGGGGAGGTAGCTAATGAAAAACTGTTTTTT
CAWVTRTGEVANEKLFF
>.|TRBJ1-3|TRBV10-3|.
TGTGCCATCAGCGGGGGATCCGGAAACACCATATATTTT
CAISGGSGNTIYF
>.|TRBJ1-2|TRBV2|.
TGTGCCAGCAGTGAAGCGCTTGGGGGGGCAAGGGATGGCTACACCTTC
CASSEALGGARDGYTF
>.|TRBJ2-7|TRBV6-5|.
TGTGCCAGCAGTCAAACTGGAAAGCGAACGTACTTC
CASSQTGKRTYF
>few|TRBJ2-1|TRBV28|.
TGTGCCAGCAGTTTATGGGGGGCCGCCTACAATGAGCAGTTCTTC
CASSLWGAAYNEQFF
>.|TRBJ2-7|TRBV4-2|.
TGTGCCAGCAGCCAAGGTCCTAACCCCTACGAGCAGTACTTC
CASSQGPNPYEQYF
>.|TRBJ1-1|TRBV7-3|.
TGTGCCAGCAGCTTAGGGGGGGACACTGAAGCTTTCTTT
CASSLGGDTEAFF
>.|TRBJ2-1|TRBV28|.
TGTGCCAGCAGTTCGGGAGACCTGGATGAGCAGTTCTTC
CASSSGDLDEQFF
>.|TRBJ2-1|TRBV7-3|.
TGTGCCAGCAGCCCGAACAGGGTAGAGCAGTTCTTC
CASSPNRVEQFF